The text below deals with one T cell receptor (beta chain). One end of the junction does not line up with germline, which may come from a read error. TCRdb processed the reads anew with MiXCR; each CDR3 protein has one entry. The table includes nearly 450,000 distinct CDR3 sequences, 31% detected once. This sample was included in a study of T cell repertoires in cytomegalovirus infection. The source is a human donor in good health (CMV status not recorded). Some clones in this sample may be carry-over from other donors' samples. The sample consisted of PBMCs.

CDR3: CASSEGVSGFTDTQYF. In DNA, the CDR3 is TGTGCCAGCAGCGAAGGGGTTAGCGGATTCACAGATACGCAGTATTTT. The V gene is TRBV2, the J gene TRBJ2-3; a possible D gene is TRBD2 (6 bases). Per the germline V gene, CDR1 is SNHLY and CDR2 is FYNNEI. This CDR3 has 16 residues.